This T cell receptor beta chain was obtained from a study of blood T cell repertoires in COVID-19. Overall study context: The samples span acute and convalescent COVID-19 from the United States, Italy and Spain.

As originally analysed: Reference gene primer amplification gave estimated nucleated cell counts. Assay: immunoSEQ multiplex PCR; the TCRdb copy retains only in-frame clones and omits some. The V and J calls and clone size were taken over from that table, and D and trimming were inferred from the DNA. The top ten hold around 2.3% of the sample, which has approximately 200,000 clones, 80% to 90% seen once. The material sequenced was peripheral blood. The TCR comes from a man aged 65 to 79 with active or convalescent COVID-19.

The chain's CDR3 is CASSAIRGTGDNEQFF. The CDR3 coding sequence is TGTGCCAGCAGCGCGATCAGGGGGACAGGGGACAATGAGCAGTTCTTC. This chain uses TRBV7-8 with TRBJ2-1; 10 positions agree with TRBD1. Trimming took 5 bases from V and 5 from J; bases not matched to a gene: 9. Germline V lookup: CDR1 SGHVS, CDR2 FQNEAQ. The CDR3 covers 16 residues.